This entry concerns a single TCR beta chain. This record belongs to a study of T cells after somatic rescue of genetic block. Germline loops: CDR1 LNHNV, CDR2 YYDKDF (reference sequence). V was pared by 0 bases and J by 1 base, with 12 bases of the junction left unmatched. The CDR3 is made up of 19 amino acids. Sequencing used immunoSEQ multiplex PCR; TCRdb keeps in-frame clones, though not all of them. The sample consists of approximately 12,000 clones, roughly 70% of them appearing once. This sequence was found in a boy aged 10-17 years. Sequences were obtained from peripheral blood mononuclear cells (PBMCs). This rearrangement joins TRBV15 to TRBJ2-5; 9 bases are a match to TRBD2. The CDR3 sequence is CATSRDGKGGGVTQETQYF. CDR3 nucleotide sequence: TGTGCCACCAGCAGAGATGGAAAAGGCGGGGGGGTAACCCAAGAGACCCAGTACTTC.